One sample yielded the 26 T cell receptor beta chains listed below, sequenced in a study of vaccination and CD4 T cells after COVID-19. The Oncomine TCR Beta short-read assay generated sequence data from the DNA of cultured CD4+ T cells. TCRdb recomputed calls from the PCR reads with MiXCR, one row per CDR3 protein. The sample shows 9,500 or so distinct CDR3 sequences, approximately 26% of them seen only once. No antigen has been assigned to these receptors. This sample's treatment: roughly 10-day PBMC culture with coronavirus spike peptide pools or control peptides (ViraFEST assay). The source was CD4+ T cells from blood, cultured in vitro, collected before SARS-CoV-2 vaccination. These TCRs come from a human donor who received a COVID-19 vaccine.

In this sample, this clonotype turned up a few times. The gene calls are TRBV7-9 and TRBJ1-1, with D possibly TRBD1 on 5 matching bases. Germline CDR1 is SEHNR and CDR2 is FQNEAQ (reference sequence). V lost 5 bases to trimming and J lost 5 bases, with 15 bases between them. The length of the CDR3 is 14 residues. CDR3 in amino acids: CASSRQSEGTEAFF. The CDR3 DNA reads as TGTGCCAGCAGCCGACAGAGCGAGGGAACTGAAGCTTTCTTT.

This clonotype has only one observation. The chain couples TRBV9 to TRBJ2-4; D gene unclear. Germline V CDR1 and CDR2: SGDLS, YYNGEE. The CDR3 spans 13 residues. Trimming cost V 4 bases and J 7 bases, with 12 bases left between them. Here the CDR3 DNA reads TGTGCCAGCAGCCCCCAGCCGAGGAACATTCAGTACTTC. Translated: CASSPQPRNIQYF.

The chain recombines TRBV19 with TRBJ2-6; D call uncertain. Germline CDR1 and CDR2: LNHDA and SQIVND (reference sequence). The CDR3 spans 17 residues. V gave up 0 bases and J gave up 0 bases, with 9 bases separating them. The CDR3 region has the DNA TGTGCCAGTAGTATAGATCTAAGGCACTCTGGGGCCAACGTCCTGACTTTC. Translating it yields CASSIDLRHSGANVLTF.

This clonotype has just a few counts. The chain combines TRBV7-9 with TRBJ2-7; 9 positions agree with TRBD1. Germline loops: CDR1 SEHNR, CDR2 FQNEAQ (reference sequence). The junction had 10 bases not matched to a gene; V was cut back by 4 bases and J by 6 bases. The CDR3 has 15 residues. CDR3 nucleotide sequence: TGTGCCAGCAGCTCTTCCGGGACAGGGTGGGGCGAGCAGTACTTC. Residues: CASSSSGTGWGEQYF.

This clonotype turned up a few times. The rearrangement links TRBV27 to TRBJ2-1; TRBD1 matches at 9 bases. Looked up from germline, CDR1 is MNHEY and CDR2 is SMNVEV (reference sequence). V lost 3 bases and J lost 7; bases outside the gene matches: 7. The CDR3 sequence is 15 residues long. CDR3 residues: CASSFTGQGGNEQFF. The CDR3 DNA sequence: TGTGCCAGCAGTTTTACGGGACAGGGAGGTAATGAGCAGTTCTTC.

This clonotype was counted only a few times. The CDR3 sequence: CASSTITANTEAFF. The DNA of the CDR3 is TGTGCCAGTAGTACAATAACAGCGAACACTGAAGCTTTCTTT. The chain uses TRBV19 and TRBJ1-1, with unresolved D. The CDR3 has 14 residues. CDR1 is LNHDA and CDR2 is SQIVND in the germline V gene (reference sequence). Trimming removed 4 bases at V and 1 base at J, with 10 bases between.

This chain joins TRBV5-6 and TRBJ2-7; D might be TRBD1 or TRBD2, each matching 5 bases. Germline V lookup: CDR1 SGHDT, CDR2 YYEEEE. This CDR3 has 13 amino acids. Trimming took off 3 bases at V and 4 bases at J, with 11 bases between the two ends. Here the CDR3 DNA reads TGTGCCAGCAGCTCCGGGACCGAGTACGAGCAGTACTTC. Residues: CASSSGTEYEQYF. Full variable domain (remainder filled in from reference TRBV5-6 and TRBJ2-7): DAGVTQSPTHLIKTRGQQVTLRCSPKSGHDTVSWYQQALGQGPQFIFQYYEEEERQRGNFPDRFSGHQFPNYSSELNVNALLLGDSALYLCASSSGTEYEQYFGPGTRLTVT.

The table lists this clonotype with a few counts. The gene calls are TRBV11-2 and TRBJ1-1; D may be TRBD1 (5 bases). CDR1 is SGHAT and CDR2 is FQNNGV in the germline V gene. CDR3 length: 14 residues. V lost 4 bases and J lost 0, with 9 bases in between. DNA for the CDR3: TGTGCCAGCAGCTGGGGCACGTTGAACACTGAAGCTTTCTTT. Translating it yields CASSWGTLNTEAFF.

The CDR3 loop reads CAWSVLQGGGASNTQYF. CDR3 DNA sequence: TGTGCCTGGAGTGTACTACAGGGCGGGGGGGCATCGAATACGCAGTATTTT. The chain carries TRBV30 and TRBJ2-3; 9 nucleotides agree with TRBD2. V lost 0 bases, J lost 7 bases, and 14 bases stayed unmatched. This CDR3 spans 17 amino acids. The germline V gene encodes CDR1 GTSNPN and CDR2 SVGIG (reference sequence).

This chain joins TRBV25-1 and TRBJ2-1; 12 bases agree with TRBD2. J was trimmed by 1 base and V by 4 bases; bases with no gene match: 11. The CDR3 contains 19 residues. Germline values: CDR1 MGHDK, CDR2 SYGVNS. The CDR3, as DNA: TGTGCCAGCAGTGGATTTCTAGCGGGGGGGTATTATTCCTACAATGAGCAGTTCTTC. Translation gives CASSGFLAGGYYSYNEQFF.

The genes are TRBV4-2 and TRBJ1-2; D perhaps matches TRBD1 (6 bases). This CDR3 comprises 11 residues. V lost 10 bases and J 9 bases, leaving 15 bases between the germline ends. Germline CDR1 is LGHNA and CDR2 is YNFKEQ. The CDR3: CATEGGGRYTF. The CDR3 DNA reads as TGTGCCACCGAAGGGGGGGGTCGCTACACCTTC.

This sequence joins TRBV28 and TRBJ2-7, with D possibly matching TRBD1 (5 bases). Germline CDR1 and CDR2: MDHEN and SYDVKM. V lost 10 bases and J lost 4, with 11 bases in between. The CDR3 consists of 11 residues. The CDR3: CATRAGYEQYF. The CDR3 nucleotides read TGTGCCACCCGGGCAGGGTACGAGCAGTACTTC.

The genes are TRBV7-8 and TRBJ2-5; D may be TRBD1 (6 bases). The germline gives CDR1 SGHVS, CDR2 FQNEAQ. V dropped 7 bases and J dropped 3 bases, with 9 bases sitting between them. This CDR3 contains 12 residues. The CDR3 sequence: CASTGVKETQYF. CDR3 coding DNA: TGTGCCAGCACAGGGGTTAAAGAGACCCAGTACTTC.

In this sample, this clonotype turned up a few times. The CDR3 bases are TGCAGTGCTAGAGATCCAGTAGGGCCTGGTGAAAAACTGTTTTTT. It yields the protein CSARDPVGPGEKLFF. The gene calls are TRBV20-1 and TRBJ1-4; D call uncertain. Germline CDR1 reads DFQATT; CDR2 reads SNEGSKA (reference sequence). The CDR3 extends over 15 amino acids. Between the trimmed V and J ends, which lost 0 bases and 7 bases, there was a span of 15 bases.

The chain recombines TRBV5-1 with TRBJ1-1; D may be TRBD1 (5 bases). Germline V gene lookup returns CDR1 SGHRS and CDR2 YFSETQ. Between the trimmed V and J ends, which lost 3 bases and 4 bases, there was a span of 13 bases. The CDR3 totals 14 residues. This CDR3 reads CASSSQTTVTEAFF. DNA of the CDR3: TGCGCCAGCAGCTCTCAAACGACAGTCACTGAAGCTTTCTTT.

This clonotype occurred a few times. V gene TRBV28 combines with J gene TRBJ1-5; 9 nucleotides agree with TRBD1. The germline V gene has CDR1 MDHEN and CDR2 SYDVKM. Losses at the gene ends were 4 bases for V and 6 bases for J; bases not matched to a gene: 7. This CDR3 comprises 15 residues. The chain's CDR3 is CASSSQQGAGQPQHF. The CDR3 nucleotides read TGTGCCAGCAGTTCTCAACAGGGGGCAGGTCAGCCCCAGCATTTT. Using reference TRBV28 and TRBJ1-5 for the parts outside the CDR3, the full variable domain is DVKVTQSSRYLVKRTGEKVFLECVQDMDHENMFWYRQDPGLGLRLIYFSYDVKMKEKGDIPEGYSVSREKKERFSLILESASTNQTSMYLCASSSQQGAGQPQHFGDGTRLSIL.

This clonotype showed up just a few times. In DNA, the CDR3 is TGTGCCAGCAGCACCGTAACTAGCAATCAGCCCCAGCATTTT. Translated, it gives CASSTVTSNQPQHF. This chain joins TRBV6-1 and TRBJ1-5; D unclear. This CDR3 has 14 residues. The V end was cut by 6 bases, the J end by 0 bases, with 9 bases between. Germline V lookup: CDR1 MNHNS, CDR2 SASEGT.

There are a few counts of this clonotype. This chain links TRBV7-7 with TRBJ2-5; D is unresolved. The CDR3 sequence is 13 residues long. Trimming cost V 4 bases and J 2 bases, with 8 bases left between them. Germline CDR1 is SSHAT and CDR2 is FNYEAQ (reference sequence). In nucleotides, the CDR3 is TGTGCCAGCAGCTCAAGGCTACAAGAGACCCAGTACTTC. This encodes CASSSRLQETQYF.

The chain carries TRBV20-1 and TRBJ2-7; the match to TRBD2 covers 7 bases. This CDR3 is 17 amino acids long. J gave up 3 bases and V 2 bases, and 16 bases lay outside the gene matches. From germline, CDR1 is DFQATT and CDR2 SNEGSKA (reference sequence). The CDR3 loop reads CSARSDPGSGAYYEQYF. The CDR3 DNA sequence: TGCAGTGCTAGATCTGACCCCGGGAGCGGGGCTTACTACGAGCAGTACTTC.

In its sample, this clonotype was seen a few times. The CDR3 DNA reads as TGTGCCACCAGTGACCATAAGAATGTCGAGACCCAGTACTTC. Amino acid sequence: CATSDHKNVETQYF. V gene TRBV24-1 combines with J gene TRBJ2-5; D is uncertain. The CDR3 consists of 14 residues. V lost 4 bases and J 5 bases, leaving 13 bases between the germline ends. Germline lookup yields CDR1 KGHDR and CDR2 SFDVKD.

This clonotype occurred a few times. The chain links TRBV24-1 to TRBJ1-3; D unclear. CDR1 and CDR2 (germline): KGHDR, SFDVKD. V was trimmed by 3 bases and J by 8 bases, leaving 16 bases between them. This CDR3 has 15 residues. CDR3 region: CATSDPTDPTHTIYF. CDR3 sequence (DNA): TGTGCCACCAGTGATCCCACGGACCCTACCCACACCATATATTTT.

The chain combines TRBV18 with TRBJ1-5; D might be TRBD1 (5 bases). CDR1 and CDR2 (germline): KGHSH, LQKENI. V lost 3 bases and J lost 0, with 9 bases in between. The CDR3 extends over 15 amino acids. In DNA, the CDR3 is TGTGCCAGCTCACCCAGGGTCGATAGCAATCAGCCCCAGCATTTT. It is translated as CASSPRVDSNQPQHF.

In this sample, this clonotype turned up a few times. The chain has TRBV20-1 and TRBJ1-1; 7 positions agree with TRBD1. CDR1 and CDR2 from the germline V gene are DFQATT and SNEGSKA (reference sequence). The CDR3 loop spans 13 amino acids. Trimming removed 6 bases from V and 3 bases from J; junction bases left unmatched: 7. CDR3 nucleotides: TGCAGTGCCCAACAGGGGCGGGACACTGAAGCTTTCTTT. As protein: CSAQQGRDTEAFF.

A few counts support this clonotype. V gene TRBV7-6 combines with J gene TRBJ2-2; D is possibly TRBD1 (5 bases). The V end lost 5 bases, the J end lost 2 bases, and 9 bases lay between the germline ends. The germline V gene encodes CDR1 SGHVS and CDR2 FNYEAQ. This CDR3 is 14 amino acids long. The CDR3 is CASSTGHNTGELFF. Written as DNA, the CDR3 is TGTGCCAGCAGCACTGGACACAACACCGGGGAGCTGTTTTTT.

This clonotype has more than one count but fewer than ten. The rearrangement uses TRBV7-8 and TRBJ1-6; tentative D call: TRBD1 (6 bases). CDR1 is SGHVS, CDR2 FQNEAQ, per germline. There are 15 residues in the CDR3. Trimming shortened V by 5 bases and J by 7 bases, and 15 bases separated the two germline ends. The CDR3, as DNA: TGTGCCAGCAGCGTTACAGGGATAGAGAATTCACCCCTCCACTTT. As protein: CASSVTGIENSPLHF.

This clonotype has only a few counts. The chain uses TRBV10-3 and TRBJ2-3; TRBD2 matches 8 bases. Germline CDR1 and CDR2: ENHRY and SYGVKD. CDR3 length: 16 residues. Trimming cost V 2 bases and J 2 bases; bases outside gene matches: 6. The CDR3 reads CAISESSGEPTDTQYF. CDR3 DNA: TGTGCCATCAGTGAGAGTAGCGGGGAACCCACAGATACGCAGTATTTT.